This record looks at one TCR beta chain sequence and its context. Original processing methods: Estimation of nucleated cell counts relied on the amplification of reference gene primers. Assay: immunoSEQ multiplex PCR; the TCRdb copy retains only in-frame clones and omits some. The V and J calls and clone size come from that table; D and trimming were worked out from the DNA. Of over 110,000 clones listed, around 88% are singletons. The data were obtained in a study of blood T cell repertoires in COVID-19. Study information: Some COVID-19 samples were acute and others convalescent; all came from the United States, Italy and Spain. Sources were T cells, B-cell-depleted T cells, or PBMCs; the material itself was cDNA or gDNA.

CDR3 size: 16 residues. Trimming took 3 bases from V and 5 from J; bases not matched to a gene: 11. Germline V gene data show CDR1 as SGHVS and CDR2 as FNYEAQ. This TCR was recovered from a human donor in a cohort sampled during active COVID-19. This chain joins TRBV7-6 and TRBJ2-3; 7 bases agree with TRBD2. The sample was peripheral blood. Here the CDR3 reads CASSFYGWGGKDTQYF. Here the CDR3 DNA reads TGTGCCAGCAGCTTCTACGGGTGGGGGGGGAAAGATACGCAGTATTTT.